The clone carrying this TCR beta chain has only a few counts. Its cognate antigen is unknown. TCRdb's copy holds only in-frame clones and misses some; the assay was immunoSEQ multiplex PCR. The table records 150,000 or so clones, approximately 86% of them present only once. Trimming took 0 bases from V and 6 from J; bases not matched to a gene: 5. This CDR3 has 15 residues. CDR1 is SGDLS and CDR2 is YYNGEE in the germline V gene. The entry originates in a study of cytomegalovirus exposure and HLA in healthy donors. Study findings and constraints: The study found most TCR sequences rare, yet found some public TCRs in many donors. According to reports, the classifier identified cytomegalovirus status with high specificity and sensitivity.

Specimen: PBMCs. This chain uses TRBV9 with TRBJ1-5, with 8 bases fitting TRBD1. This TCR derives from a man aged 18 to 30 in good health and CMV-seropositive. In DNA, the CDR3 is TGTGCCAGCAGCGTAGCGGGACAGGTAGGTCAGCCCCAGCATTTT. Translating it yields CASSVAGQVGQPQHF.